This TCR beta chain was retrieved from a study of a mutant IDH1 vaccine in newly diagnosed glioma. Study-level background: Vaccination started 4-6 weeks after radiotherapy alone, or with temozolomide cycles.

Time point indicated: week 5, during vaccination. All doses held 300 ug of mutant IDH1 20-mer peptide, with topical imiquimod. This clone was counted only a few times. Its cognate antigen is unknown. Repertoires were generated with immunoSEQ multiplex PCR, while TCRdb's copy carries only in-frame clones and drops some. The table has 38,000 or so clones, approximately 91% seen once. The TCR sequence derives from a man aged 45-60 years with glioma. This specimen was PBMCs, taken from a glioma patient whose treatment included an IDH1 peptide vaccine.

The CDR3 nucleotides are TGTGCCAGCAGTGCCACCGGGGGCGCTTCCGGGGAGCTGTTTTTT. This encodes CASSATGGASGELFF. The chain is built from TRBV6-1 and TRBJ2-2; TRBD1 or TRBD2 may be the D gene (6 bases each). The germline V and J ends were trimmed by 4 bases and 6 bases, with 15 bases remaining between them. The CDR3 is 15 residues long. Germline lookup yields CDR1 MNHNS and CDR2 SASEGT.